The present T cell receptor (beta chain) was sequenced within a study of blood T cell repertoires in COVID-19. Study as a whole: PBMCs, B-cell-depleted T cells, or T cells provided the cDNA or gDNA that made up the material.

The CDR3 has 14 amino acids. The V and J ends lost 3 bases and 4 bases respectively, with 11 bases between them. The germline CDR1 and CDR2 sequences are LNHDA and SQIVND (reference sequence). Authors' methods: Estimated nucleated cell counts came from reference gene primer amplification. Clones were read by immunoSEQ multiplex PCR, and TCRdb kept only the in-frame ones, dropping some. Clone size and V and J calls were adopted from that table, with D and trimming inferred from the DNA. The sample gives tens of thousands of clones, 75% to 90% of which show up once; about 12% is in the top ten. This receptor was taken from a human donor with active COVID-19. The donor label of this sample is uncertain. Sequencing used peripheral blood. The chain has TRBV19 and TRBJ2-3; TRBD1 might be the D (5 bases). CDR3 residues: CASSIGSRADTQYF. The CDR3 coding sequence is TGTGCCAGTAGTATTGGAAGCAGGGCAGATACGCAGTATTTT.